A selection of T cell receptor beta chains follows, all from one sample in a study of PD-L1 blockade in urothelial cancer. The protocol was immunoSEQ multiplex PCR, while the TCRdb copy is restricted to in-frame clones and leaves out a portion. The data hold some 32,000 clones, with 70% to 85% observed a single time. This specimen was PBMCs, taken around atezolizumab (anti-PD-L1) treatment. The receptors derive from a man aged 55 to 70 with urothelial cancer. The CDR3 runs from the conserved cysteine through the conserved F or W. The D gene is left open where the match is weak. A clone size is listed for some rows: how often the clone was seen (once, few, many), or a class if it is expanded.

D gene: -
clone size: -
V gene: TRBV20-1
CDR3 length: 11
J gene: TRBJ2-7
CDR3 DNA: TGCAGTGCTAGAGACAGCTACGAGCAGTACTTC
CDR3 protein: CSARDSYEQYF

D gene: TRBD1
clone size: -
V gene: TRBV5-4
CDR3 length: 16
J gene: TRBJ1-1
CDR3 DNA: TGTGCCAGCAGCCCCCCGTATGGACAGGGGAACACTGAAGCTTTCTTT
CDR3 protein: CASSPPYGQGNTEAFF

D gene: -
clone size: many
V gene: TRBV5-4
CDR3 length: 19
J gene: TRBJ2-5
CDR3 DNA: TGTGCCAGCAGCTTGGGTTCGGGGGGCAGGGCGCTAAGGCAAGAGACCCAGTACTTC
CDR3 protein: CASSLGSGGRALRQETQYF

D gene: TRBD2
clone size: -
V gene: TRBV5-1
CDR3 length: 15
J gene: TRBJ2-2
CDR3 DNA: TGCGCCAGCAGCTCTACCGGGACTAGCGGGGAGGAGCTGTTTTTT
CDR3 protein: CASSSTGTSGEELFF

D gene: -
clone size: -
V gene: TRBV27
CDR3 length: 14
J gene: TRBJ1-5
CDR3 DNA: TGTGCCAGCAGTTTCTTCTATAGCAATCAGCCCCAGCATTTT
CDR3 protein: CASSFFYSNQPQHF

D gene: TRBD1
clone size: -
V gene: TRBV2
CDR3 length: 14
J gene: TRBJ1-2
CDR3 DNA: TGTGCCAGCAATAAGGACAGGGTTAACTATGGCTACACCTTC
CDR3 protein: CASNKDRVNYGYTF

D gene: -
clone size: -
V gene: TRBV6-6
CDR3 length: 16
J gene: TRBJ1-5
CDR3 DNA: TGTGCCAGCAGTTACGGGGGGGGCTATAGCAATCAGCCCCAGCATTTT
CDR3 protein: CASSYGGGYSNQPQHF

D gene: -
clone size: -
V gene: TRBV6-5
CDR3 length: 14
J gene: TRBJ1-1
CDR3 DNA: TGTGCCAGCAGTTACACGACAGAGGTCACTGAAGCTTTCTTT
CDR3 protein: CASSYTTEVTEAFF

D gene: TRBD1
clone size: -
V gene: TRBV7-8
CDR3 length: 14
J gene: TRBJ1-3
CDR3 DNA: TGTGCCAGCAGCTTAGGGGACAGCCGAAACACCATATATTTT
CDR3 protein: CASSLGDSRNTIYF

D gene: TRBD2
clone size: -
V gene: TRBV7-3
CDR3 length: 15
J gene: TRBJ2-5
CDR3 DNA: TGTGCCAGCAGCTCCTTAGCGGGGGGGCGAGAGACCCAGTACTTC
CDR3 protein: CASSSLAGGRETQYF

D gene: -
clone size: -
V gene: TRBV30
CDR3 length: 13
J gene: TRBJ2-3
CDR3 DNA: TGTGCCCTCGGAGGGGGGGCCCAGCCGAGGCAGTATTTT
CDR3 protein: CALGGGAQPRQYF

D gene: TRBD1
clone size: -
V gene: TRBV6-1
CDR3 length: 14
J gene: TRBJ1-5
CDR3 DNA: TGTGCCAGCCAGGGGACAGGGGTCAGGCAGCCCCAGCATTTT
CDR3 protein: CASQGTGVRQPQHF

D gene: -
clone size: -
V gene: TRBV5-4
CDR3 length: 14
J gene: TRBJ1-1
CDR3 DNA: TGTGCCAGCAGCACCCGGACAGCACCCACTGAAGCTTTCTTT
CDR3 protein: CASSTRTAPTEAFF

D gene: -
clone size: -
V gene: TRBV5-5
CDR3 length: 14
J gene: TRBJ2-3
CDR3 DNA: TGTGCCAGCAGCTCTGGCCGACACACAGATACGCAGTATTTT
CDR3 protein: CASSSGRHTDTQYF

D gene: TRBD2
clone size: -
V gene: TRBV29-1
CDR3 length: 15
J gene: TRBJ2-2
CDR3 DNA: TGCAGCGTGGCGTCGGGGGGAGGATGGACCGGGGAGCTGTTTTTT
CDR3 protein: CSVASGGGWTGELFF

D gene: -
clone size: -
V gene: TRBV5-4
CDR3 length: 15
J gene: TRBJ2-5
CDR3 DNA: TGTGCCAGCAGCTTGGGAGGGAACAACCAAGAGACCCAGTACTTC
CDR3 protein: CASSLGGNNQETQYF

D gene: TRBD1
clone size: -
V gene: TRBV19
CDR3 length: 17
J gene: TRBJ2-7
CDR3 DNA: TGTGCCAGTACTAAATCTCCCGGGACAGGGGGACTCTACGAGCAGTACTTC
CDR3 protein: CASTKSPGTGGLYEQYF

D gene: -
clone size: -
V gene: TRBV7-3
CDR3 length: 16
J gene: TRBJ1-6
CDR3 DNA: TGTGCCAGCAGCTTTCCCGATATCGGGAGCAATTCACCCCTCCACTTT
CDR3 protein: CASSFPDIGSNSPLHF

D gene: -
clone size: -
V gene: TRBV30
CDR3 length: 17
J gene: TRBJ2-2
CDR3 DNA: TGTGCCTGGAGTGTGTCTAGGGTAGCGGACCCCACCGGGGAGCTGTTTTTT
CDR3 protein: CAWSVSRVADPTGELFF

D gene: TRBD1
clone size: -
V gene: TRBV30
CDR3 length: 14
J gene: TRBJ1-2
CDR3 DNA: TGTGCCTGGGAGAACAGGGGGCTTCTAGGGGGCTACACCTTC
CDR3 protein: CAWENRGLLGGYTF

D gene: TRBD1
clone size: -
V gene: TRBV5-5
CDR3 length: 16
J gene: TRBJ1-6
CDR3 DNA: TGTGCCAGCAGCTTGGGAGGGGACAGCTATAATTCACCCCTCCACTTT
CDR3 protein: CASSLGGDSYNSPLHF

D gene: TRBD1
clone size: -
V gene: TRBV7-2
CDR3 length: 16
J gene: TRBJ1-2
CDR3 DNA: TGTGCCAGCAGTTTCGACGGGACAGCCCGTAACTATGGCTACACCTTC
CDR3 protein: CASSFDGTARNYGYTF

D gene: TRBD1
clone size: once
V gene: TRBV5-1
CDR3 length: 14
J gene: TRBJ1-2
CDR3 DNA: TGCGCCAGCAGCTTAACAGGGGGATATAGTGGCTACACCTTC
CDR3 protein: CASSLTGGYSGYTF

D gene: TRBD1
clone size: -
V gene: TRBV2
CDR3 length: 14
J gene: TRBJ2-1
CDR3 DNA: TGTGCCAGCAGTTATGAGACAGGGGGCACTGAGCAGTTCTTC
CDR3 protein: CASSYETGGTEQFF

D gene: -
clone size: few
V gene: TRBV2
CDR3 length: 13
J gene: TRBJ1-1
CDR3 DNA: TGTGCCAGCATGCGTCGCGGCCACACTGAAGCTTTCTTT
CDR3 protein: CASMRRGHTEAFF

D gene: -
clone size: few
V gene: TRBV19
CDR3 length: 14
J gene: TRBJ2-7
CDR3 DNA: TGTGCCAGTAGTATTGAGTCACCCACGGGGGAGCAGTACTTC
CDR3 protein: CASSIESPTGEQYF

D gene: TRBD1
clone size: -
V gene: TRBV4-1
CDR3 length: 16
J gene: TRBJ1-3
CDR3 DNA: TGCGCCAGCAGCCTACAGACAGGGACTTCTGGAAACACCATATATTTT
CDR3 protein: CASSLQTGTSGNTIYF

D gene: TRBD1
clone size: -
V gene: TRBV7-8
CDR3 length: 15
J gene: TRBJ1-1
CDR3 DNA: TGTGCCAGCAGCACCCGGACAGGGATGAACACTGAAGCTTTCTTT
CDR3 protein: CASSTRTGMNTEAFF

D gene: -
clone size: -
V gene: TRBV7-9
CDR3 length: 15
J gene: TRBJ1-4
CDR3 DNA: TGTGCCAGCAGCTTAGGGTCTACAACTAATGAAAAACTGTTTTTT
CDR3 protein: CASSLGSTTNEKLFF

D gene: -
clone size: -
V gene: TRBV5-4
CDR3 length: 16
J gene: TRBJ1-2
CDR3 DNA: TGTGCCAGCAGCTCCGCTCGCCAGGGAATGAACTATGGCTACACCTTC
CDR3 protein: CASSSARQGMNYGYTF

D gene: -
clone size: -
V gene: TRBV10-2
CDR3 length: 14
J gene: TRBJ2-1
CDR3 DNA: TGCGCCACCAGCTATAGGGAGGCCTACAATGAGCAGTTCTTC
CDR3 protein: CATSYREAYNEQFF

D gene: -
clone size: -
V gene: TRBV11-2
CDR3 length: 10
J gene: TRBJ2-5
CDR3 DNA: TGTGCCAGCAGGAGAGAGACCCAGTACTTC
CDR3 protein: CASRRETQYF

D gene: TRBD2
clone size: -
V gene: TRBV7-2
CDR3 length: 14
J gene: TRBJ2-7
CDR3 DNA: TGTGCCAGCAGCCCCGGAGCGGGAGCGGGTGAGCAGTACTTC
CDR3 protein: CASSPGAGAGEQYF

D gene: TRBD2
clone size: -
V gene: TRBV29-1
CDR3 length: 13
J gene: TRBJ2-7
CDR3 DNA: TGCAGCGGACTAGCGGGAGGGCTCCACGAGCAGTACTTC
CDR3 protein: CSGLAGGLHEQYF

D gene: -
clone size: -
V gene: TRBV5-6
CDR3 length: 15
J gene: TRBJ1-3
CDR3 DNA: TGTGCCAGCAGCAGCCGGGACAACTCTGGAAACACCATATATTTT
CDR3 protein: CASSSRDNSGNTIYF

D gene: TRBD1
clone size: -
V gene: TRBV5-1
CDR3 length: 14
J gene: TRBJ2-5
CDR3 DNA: TGCGCCAGCAGCCAAGGACAGGGACCAGAGACCCAGTACTTC
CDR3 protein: CASSQGQGPETQYF

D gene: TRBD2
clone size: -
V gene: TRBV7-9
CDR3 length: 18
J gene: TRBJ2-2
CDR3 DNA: TGTGCCAGCAGCTTCTCGGGACTAGCGGGTGCGAACACCGGGGAGCTGTTTTTT
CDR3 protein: CASSFSGLAGANTGELFF